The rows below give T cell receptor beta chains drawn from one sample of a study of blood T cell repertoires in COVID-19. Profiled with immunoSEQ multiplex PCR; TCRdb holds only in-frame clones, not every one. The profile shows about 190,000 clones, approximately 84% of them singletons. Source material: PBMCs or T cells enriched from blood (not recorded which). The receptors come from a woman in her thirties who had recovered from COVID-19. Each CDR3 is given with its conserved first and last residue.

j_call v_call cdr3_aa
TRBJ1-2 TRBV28 CASSYQGGRRGYTF
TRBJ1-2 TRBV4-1 CASSQDTAGNYGYTF
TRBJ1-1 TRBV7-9 CASSWTGGRTEAFF
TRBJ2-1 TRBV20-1 CSAGGAGSYNEQFF
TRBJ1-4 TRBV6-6 CASRAKGLNEKLFF
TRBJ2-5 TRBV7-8 CASSPQLYRGESGTQYF
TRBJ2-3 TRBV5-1 CASSPTLAGGASLTDTQYF
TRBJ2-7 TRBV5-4 CASSPGQVSYEQYF
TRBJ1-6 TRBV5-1 CASSLFGQRDSPLHF
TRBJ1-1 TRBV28 CASRLPGQLTEAFF
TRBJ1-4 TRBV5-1 CASSWTGLTNEKLFF
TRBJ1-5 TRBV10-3 CAISDSVRGGNQPQHF
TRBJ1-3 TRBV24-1 CATSDPGAGNTIYF
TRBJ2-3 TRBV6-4 CASSDSSGGPDTQYF
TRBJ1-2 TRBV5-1 CASSPGWGGGYTF
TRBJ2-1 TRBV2 CASSPGVGGNEQFF
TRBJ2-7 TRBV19 CASSSLPTYEQYF
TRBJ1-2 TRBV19 CASSIVATGDSYGYTF
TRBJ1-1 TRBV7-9 CASSPGGWNTEAFF
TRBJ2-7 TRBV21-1 CASIRYEQYF
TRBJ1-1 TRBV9 CAGTGTEAFF
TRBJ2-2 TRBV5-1 CASSSGTGGTGELFF
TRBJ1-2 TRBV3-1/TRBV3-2 CASSLSHPGQGFLTF
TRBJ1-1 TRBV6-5 CASIKQGNTEAFF